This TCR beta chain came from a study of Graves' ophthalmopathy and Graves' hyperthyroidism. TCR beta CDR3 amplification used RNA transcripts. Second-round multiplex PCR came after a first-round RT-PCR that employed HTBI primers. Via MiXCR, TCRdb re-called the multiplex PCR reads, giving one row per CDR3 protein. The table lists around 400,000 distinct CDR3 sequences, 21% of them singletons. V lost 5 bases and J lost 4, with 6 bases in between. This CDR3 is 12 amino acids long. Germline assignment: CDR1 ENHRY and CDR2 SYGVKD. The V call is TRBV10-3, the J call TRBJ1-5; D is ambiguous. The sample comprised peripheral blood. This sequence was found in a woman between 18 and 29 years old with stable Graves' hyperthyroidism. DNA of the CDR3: TGTGCCATCAGTCGAGAAAATCAGCCCCAGCATTTT. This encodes CAISRENQPQHF.